The clone carrying this T cell receptor (beta chain) was counted a few times. The antigen is unknown. This sample is part of a study of post-analysis software for immune sequencing data. Study in general: Disease courses included relapsing-remitting, secondary progressive and progressive-relapsing multiple sclerosis.

Unique molecular identifiers were present in the TCR beta cDNA libraries. Each batch of roughly 0.9 to 11 million T cells produced 500,000 to 550,000 cDNA molecules. One entry per CDR3 protein, called by TCRdb with MiXCR from the PCR reads. The sample consists of about 770,000 distinct CDR3 sequences, around 45% of them appearing once. General observations from the study: Those with multiple sclerosis, the patient group, showed significantly lower normalized Chao1 diversity than controls. TRBV5-6, TRBV5-1 and TRBV20-1 were among 4 or 5 TRBV segments more frequent in patients than controls. With F measure, samples from one preparation batch clustered together strongly.

The V and J ends lost 4 bases and 6 bases respectively, with 18 bases between them. There are 15 residues in the CDR3. CDR1 is SGHAT, CDR2 FQNNGV, per germline. This sequence originates from a girl under 18 with multiple sclerosis. The chain employs TRBV11-2 and TRBJ1-2, with a weak D call TRBD1 (5 bases). Sequenced: blood. The CDR3 region is CASSSPGPGSDGYTF. For the CDR3, the DNA is TGTGCCAGCAGCTCACCGGGACCGGGGTCGGATGGCTACACCTTC.